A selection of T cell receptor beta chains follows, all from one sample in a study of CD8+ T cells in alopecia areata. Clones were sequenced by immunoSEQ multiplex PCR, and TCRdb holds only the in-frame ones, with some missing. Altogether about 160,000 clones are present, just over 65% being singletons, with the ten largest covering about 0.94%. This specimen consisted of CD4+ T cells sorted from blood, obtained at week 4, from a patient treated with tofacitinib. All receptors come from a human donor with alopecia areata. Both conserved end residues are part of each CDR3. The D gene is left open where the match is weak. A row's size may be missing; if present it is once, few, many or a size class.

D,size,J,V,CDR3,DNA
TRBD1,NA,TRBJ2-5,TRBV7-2,CASSLDGTGRETQYF,TGTGCCAGCAGCTTAGATGGGACAGGTAGAGAGACCCAGTACTTC
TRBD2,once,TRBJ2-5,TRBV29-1,CSVGRGGRETQYF,TGCAGCGTCGGTCGGGGGGGGCGGGAGACCCAGTACTTC
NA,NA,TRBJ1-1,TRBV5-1,CASSWGTAAEAFF,TGCGCCAGCAGCTGGGGGACGGCGGCTGAAGCTTTCTTT
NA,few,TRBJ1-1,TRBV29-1,CSATTNTEAFF,TGCAGCGCTACGACGAACACTGAAGCTTTCTTT
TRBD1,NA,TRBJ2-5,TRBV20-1,CSAGTAETQYF,TGCAGTGCTGGGACAGCAGAGACCCAGTACTTC
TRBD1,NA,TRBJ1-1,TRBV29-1,CSVEPPLTGGRTEAFF,TGCAGCGTTGAGCCCCCGCTGACAGGGGGTAGGACTGAAGCTTTCTTT
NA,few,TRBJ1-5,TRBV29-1,CSVVTGGTENQPQHF,TGCAGCGTGGTAACCGGTGGCACAGAGAATCAGCCCCAGCATTTT
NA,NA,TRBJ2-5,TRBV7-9,CASSTGQYQETQYF,TGTGCCAGCAGCACCGGACAGTACCAAGAGACCCAGTACTTC
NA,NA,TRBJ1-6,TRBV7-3,CASSPDGGSYNSPLHF,TGTGCCAGCAGCCCTGACGGCGGCTCCTATAATTCACCCCTCCACTTT
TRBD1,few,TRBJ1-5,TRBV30,CAWGTGANQPQHF,TGTGCCTGGGGGACAGGGGCAAATCAGCCCCAGCATTTT
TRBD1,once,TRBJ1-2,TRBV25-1,CASSEWAGQYYGYTF,TGTGCCAGCAGTGAATGGGCGGGACAGTACTATGGCTACACCTTC
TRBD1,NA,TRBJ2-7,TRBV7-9,CASSTPDRLSSYEQYF,TGTGCCAGCAGCACCCCGGACAGGCTATCCTCCTACGAGCAGTACTTC
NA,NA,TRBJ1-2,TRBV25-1,CASSENLGLGYTF,TGTGCCAGCAGTGAAAACCTGGGGCTTGGCTACACCTTC
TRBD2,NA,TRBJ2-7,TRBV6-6,CASRERGGRYEQYF,TGTGCCAGTCGAGAGCGGGGGGGGCGATACGAGCAGTACTTC
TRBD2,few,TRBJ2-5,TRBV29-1,CSVLFTSGWGTQYF,TGCAGCGTTCTCTTCACTAGCGGGTGGGGGACCCAGTACTTC
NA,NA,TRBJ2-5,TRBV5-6,CASSYRWNTGQETQYF,TGTGCCAGCAGCTACCGCTGGAACACCGGTCAAGAGACCCAGTACTTC
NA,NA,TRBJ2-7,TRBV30,CACKALGVTYEQYF,TGTGCCTGTAAGGCGCTTGGGGTAACCTACGAGCAGTACTTC
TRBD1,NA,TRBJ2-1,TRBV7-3,CASSLAGGYNEQFF,TGTGCCAGCAGCTTGGCAGGGGGTTACAATGAGCAGTTCTTC
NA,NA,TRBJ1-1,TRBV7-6,CASSPPGNAEAFF,TGTGCCAGCAGCCCTCCCGGGAATGCTGAAGCTTTCTTT
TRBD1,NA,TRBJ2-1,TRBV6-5,CASSYGDRVNHNEQFF,TGTGCCAGCAGTTACGGGGACAGAGTTAATCACAATGAGCAGTTCTTC
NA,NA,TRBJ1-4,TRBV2,CATLKGRNEKLFF,TGTGCCACCCTCAAGGGACGTAATGAAAAACTGTTTTTT
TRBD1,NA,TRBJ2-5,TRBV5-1,CASSLKGDREETQYF,TGCGCCAGCAGCTTGAAAGGGGACAGGGAAGAGACCCAGTACTTC
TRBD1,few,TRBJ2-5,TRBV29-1,CSVQGAMQTQYF,TGCAGCGTTCAGGGGGCAATGCAGACCCAGTACTTC
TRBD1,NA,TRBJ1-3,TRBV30,CAWDTGGSGNTIYF,TGTGCCTGGGACACAGGGGGCTCTGGAAACACCATATATTTT
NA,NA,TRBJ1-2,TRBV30,CAFKIAHYTF,TGTGCCTTCAAGATCGCTCACTACACCTTC
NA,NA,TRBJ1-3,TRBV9,CASSVDFSGNTIYF,TGTGCCAGCAGCGTAGATTTCTCTGGAAACACCATATATTTT
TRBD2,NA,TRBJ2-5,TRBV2,CASKGAGGLIQETQYF,TGTGCCAGCAAAGGCGCGGGGGGGCTGATTCAAGAGACCCAGTACTTC
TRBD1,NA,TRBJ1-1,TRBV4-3,CASSLHGTGDTEAFF,TGCGCCAGCAGCTTACACGGGACAGGGGACACTGAAGCTTTCTTT
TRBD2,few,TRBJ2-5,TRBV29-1,CSVVTSGQETQYF,TGCAGCGTGGTGACTAGCGGACAAGAGACCCAGTACTTC
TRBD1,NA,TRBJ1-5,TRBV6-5,CASSRDRLQPQHF,TGTGCCAGCAGCCGGGACAGGCTTCAGCCCCAGCATTTT
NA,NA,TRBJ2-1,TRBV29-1,CSVVSWTENYNEQFF,TGCAGCGTTGTGTCCTGGACAGAAAATTACAATGAGCAGTTCTTC
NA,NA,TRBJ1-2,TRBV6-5,CASRELANYGYTF,TGTGCCAGCAGGGAACTGGCTAACTATGGCTACACCTTC